One sample yielded the 30 T cell receptor beta chains listed below, sequenced in a study of patients and donors after allogeneic stem cell transplantation. MiXCR, run by TCRdb on the RT-PCR reads, gives a single entry per CDR3 protein. Counted here are about 960,000 distinct CDR3 sequences, roughly 18% occurring once; the ten biggest clones make up 5.5% to 6.5%. Sequenced sample: blood, either unsorted or a sorted T cell fraction (not recorded which). The receptors stem from a human donor who was either an allogeneic HSCT recipient or a stem cell or donor lymphocyte infusion donor (not recorded which). It is not recorded whose cells these are; they may come from a transplant donor.

In regard to this clonotype: This sequence may be a read error, since a much larger clone differs from it by one base. The rearrangement uses TRBV2 and TRBJ2-7; the D is unclear. The CDR3 contains 10 residues. The germline V and J ends were trimmed by 3 bases and 5 bases, with 2 bases remaining between them. Germline V gene lookup returns CDR1 SNHLY and CDR2 FYNNEI. DNA of the CDR3: TGTGCCAGCAGTGAGAACGAGCAGTACTTC. Protein: CASSENEQYF.

This sequence joins TRBV5-1 and TRBJ1-1; D unclear. The ends were cut back, 6 bases at V and 1 base at J, with 10 bases in the middle. CDR3 size: 13 residues. The germline V gene has CDR1 SGHRS and CDR2 YFSETQ. CDR3 bases: TGCGCCAGCAACTCTGACCCGAACACTGAAGCTTTCTTT. It yields the protein CASNSDPNTEAFF. The full variable domain, its missing parts supplied by reference TRBV5-1 and TRBJ1-1, is KAGVTQTPRYLIKTRGQQVTLSCSPISGHRSVSWYQQTPGQGLQFLFEYFSETQRNKGNFPGRFSGRQFSNSRSEMNVSTLELGDSALYLCASNSDPNTEAFFGQGTRLTVV.

This sequence joins TRBV7-3 and TRBJ1-6; D may be TRBD1 (5 bases). V lost 6 bases to trimming and J lost 7 bases, with 13 bases between them. The CDR3 is made up of 14 amino acids. Germline V CDR1 and CDR2: SGHTA, FQGTGA. The CDR3 bases are TGTGCCAGCAGGGCGGGGACCCCCAATTCACCCCTCCACTTT. It is translated as CASRAGTPNSPLHF.

There are a few counts of this clonotype. This chain uses TRBV6-5 with TRBJ1-4, with TRBD1 matching over 8 bases. Looked up from germline, CDR1 is MNHEY and CDR2 is SVGAGI. The V gene end was trimmed by 0 bases and the J gene end by 6 bases; junction bases not matched to a gene: 6. This CDR3 has 16 amino acids. The CDR3 DNA is TGTGCCAGCAGTTACTCCCCAGGGGGCGGAGATGAAAAACTGTTTTTT. Amino acids: CASSYSPGGGDEKLFF.

The table lists this clonotype with a few counts. V is TRBV20-1 and J is TRBJ2-3, with D unclear. V lost 5 bases and J 4 bases, leaving 13 bases between the germline ends. This CDR3 has 13 residues. Per the germline V gene, CDR1 is DFQATT and CDR2 is SNEGSKA (reference sequence). The DNA of the CDR3 is TGCAGTGCTCTCGGGCTCGTGGCAGATACGCAGTATTTT. Protein product: CSALGLVADTQYF.

The CDR3 region has the DNA TGTGCCAGCAGGCAAAATGGGAACACCGGGGAGCTGTTTTTT. Translation: CASRQNGNTGELFF. This chain links TRBV7-3 with TRBJ2-2; D remains ambiguous. Trimming removed 6 bases at V and 1 base at J, with 9 bases between. The CDR3 spans 14 residues. Germline V CDR1 and CDR2: SGHTA, FQGTGA.

This clonotype was recorded many times. V usage is TRBV29-1 and J usage is TRBJ2-7; D possibly corresponds to TRBD1 (5 bases). Deletions cut 1 base from V and 4 bases from J, with 8 bases between. Germline CDR1 and CDR2: SQVTM and ANQGSEA. The CDR3 covers 12 residues. The CDR3 spells CSVEVAGYEQYF. For the CDR3, the DNA is TGCAGCGTTGAAGTGGCAGGGTACGAGCAGTACTTC.

In DNA form, the CDR3 reads TGTGCCAGCAGTGAATCGGGGGTCTCAGATACGCAGTATTTT. As protein: CASSESGVSDTQYF. The rearrangement links TRBV2 to TRBJ2-3; D is perhaps TRBD2 (6 bases). Germline V gene lookup returns CDR1 SNHLY and CDR2 FYNNEI. CDR3 length equals 14 residues. V lost 2 bases, J lost 4 bases, and 10 bases lay in between.

This clonotype was detected only a few times. The chain couples TRBV4-1 to TRBJ2-6; 7 bases match TRBD2. Unmatched junction bases numbered 3, after V lost 1 base and J lost 0 bases. The CDR3 covers 17 residues. Germline CDR1 is MGHRA and CDR2 is YSYEKL. CDR3 DNA: TGCGCCAGCAGCCAAGCGGGAGGTATCTCTGGGGCCAACGTCCTGACTTTC. As protein: CASSQAGGISGANVLTF.

The chain combines TRBV30 with TRBJ2-2; D call uncertain. CDR3 length: 14 residues. The germline CDR1 and CDR2 sequences are GTSNPN and SVGIG (reference sequence). The V and J ends lost 0 bases and 4 bases respectively, with 9 bases between them. The CDR3 loop is CAWSVYRVTGELFF. Written as DNA, the CDR3 is TGTGCCTGGAGTGTCTACAGAGTCACCGGGGAGCTGTTTTTT.

This sequence joins TRBV5-1 and TRBJ2-3; TRBD2 matches at 12 bases. Germline V gene sequence: CDR1 SGHRS, CDR2 YFSETQ. Trimming removed 2 bases from V and 2 bases from J; junction bases left unmatched: 9. The CDR3 is made up of 18 amino acids. This CDR3 is CASSLGLAGGPFTDTQYF. The DNA of the CDR3 is TGCGCCAGCAGCTTAGGGCTAGCGGGGGGGCCTTTCACAGATACGCAGTATTTT. Combining the CDR3 with reference TRBV5-1 and TRBJ2-3 gives the whole variable domain KAGVTQTPRYLIKTRGQQVTLSCSPISGHRSVSWYQQTPGQGLQFLFEYFSETQRNKGNFPGRFSGRQFSNSRSEMNVSTLELGDSALYLCASSLGLAGGPFTDTQYFGPGTRLTVL.

This clonotype was seen more than once but under ten times. The rearrangement links TRBV2 to TRBJ2-1, with TRBD2 matching 8 bases. V lost 0 bases to trimming and J lost 10 bases; unmatched junction nucleotides: 14. The germline gives CDR1 SNHLY, CDR2 FYNNEI. The CDR3 length is 17 residues. The CDR3 here is CASSEAASGYLMREQFF. DNA of the CDR3: TGTGCCAGCAGTGAAGCGGCTAGCGGGTATCTAATGAGAGAGCAGTTCTTC.

This clonotype was counted ten times or more. V is TRBV6-6 and J is TRBJ1-2; D gene unclear. Trimming took off 2 bases at V and 4 bases at J, with 5 bases between the two ends. The CDR3 has 12 residues. Germline lookup yields CDR1 MNHNY and CDR2 SVGAGI (reference sequence). DNA for the CDR3: TGTGCCAGCAGTTACAAGGGCTATGGCTACACCTTC. Translated, it gives CASSYKGYGYTF.

This clonotype has only a few counts. Here the CDR3 reads CATGKYVDGLFTDTQYF. Written as DNA, the CDR3 is TGTGCCACCGGGAAATACGTGGACGGTCTCTTCACAGATACGCAGTATTTT. The chain uses TRBV15 and TRBJ2-3, with unresolved D. This CDR3 is 17 amino acids long. Germline V gives CDR1 LNHNV, CDR2 YYDKDF (reference sequence). V lost 8 bases, J lost 2 bases, and 23 bases lay in between.

This clonotype was recorded many times. V usage is TRBV12-3 or TRBV12-4 and J usage is TRBJ1-1, with D maybe TRBD1 (6 bases). With 5 bases removed from V and 5 bases from J, the gap between germline ends came to 9 bases. This CDR3 has 12 residues. As DNA, the CDR3 is TGTGCCAGCAGTCTTCAGGGGACTGAAGCTTTCTTT. Protein sequence: CASSLQGTEAFF.

This clonotype was recorded a few times. This sequence joins TRBV4-1 and TRBJ2-5, with D unclear. The germline gives CDR1 MGHRA, CDR2 YSYEKL. Trimming cost V 1 base and J 5 bases, with 8 bases left between them. The CDR3 has 13 amino acids. The CDR3 DNA is TGCGCCAGCAGCCAAGGTCTAGTTGAGACCCAGTACTTC. Amino acid sequence: CASSQGLVETQYF.

This sequence joins TRBV9 and TRBJ1-4; D is possibly TRBD1 (5 bases). The CDR3 contains 16 residues. Deletions cut 4 bases from V and 7 bases from J, with 20 bases between. Per germline, CDR1 SGDLS and CDR2 YYNGEE. Here the CDR3 DNA reads TGTGCCAGCAGCTACGGGCGGGGCCCCCTAAGTGAAAAACTGTTTTTT. Translated, it gives CASSYGRGPLSEKLFF.

The chain combines TRBV6-6 with TRBJ2-1; a possible D gene is TRBD2 (6 bases). V lost 6 bases, J lost 10 bases, and 13 bases lay in between. The CDR3 totals 12 residues. CDR1 and CDR2 from the germline V gene are MNHNY and SVGAGI (reference sequence). The CDR3 here is CASRNGGYEQFF. As DNA, the CDR3 is TGTGCCAGCAGGAACGGGGGATACGAGCAGTTCTTC.

The rearrangement links TRBV6-1 to TRBJ1-6; 8 nucleotides align to TRBD1. V gave up 6 bases and J gave up 5 bases; unmatched junction bases: 6. Germline CDR1 is MNHNS and CDR2 is SASEGT. The CDR3 loop spans 15 amino acids. Written as DNA, the CDR3 is TGTGCCAGCAGCCGCCTGGACAGGGATAATTCACCCCTCCACTTT. This encodes CASSRLDRDNSPLHF.

The chain joins TRBV20-1 to TRBJ1-1, with D unresolved. The CDR3 spans 11 residues. The V gene lost 6 bases and the J gene lost 7 bases, with 12 bases spanning the gap. The germline CDR1 and CDR2 sequences are DFQATT and SNEGSKA (reference sequence). CDR3 in DNA: TGCAGTGCCCCCCCAGGAGTTGAAGCTTTCTTT. Translated: CSAPPGVEAFF.

The chain employs TRBV25-1 and TRBJ2-1; D not certain. The CDR3 loop spans 14 amino acids. V dropped 5 bases and J dropped 4 bases, with 12 bases sitting between them. CDR1 and CDR2 from the germline V gene are MGHDK and SYGVNS. The CDR3 is CASSPPIGYNEQFF. The CDR3 nucleotides are TGTGCCAGCAGTCCCCCCATAGGGTACAATGAGCAGTTCTTC.

This clonotype has only one observation. The chain has TRBV20-1 and TRBJ1-2; a weak D match, TRBD1 (5 bases). CDR3 length equals 13 residues. CDR1 is DFQATT, CDR2 SNEGSKA, per germline (reference sequence). Trimming stripped 0 bases from V and 6 bases from J, with 11 bases between. This chain's CDR3 is CSARDEGENGYTF. The CDR3 nucleotides are TGCAGTGCTAGAGATGAAGGGGAAAATGGCTACACCTTC.

The chain carries TRBV2 and TRBJ1-6; 9 bases align to TRBD1. The CDR3 runs 15 residues. The V and J ends lost 7 bases and 7 bases, in that order; junction bases with no gene match: 8. Germline V CDR1 and CDR2: SNHLY, FYNNEI. CDR3 DNA sequence: TGTGCCAGCAAGAACAGGGGGCAGGAGAATTCACCCCTCCACTTT. It codes for CASKNRGQENSPLHF.

This clonotype was counted only a few times. At one end the junction does not follow the germline gene, possibly because of a read error. This chain uses TRBV25-1 with TRBJ1-2, with D possibly being TRBD1 (5 bases). Germline V gene lookup returns CDR1 MGHDK and CDR2 SYGVNS. The CDR3 has 14 amino acids. The CDR3 reads CANSAGTVNYGYTF. The CDR3 DNA follows: TGTGCCAACAGTGCAGGGACGGTTAACTATGGCTACACCTTC.

As DNA, the CDR3 is TGTGCCAGCACAAAGGACAGCAAGACCCAGTACTTC. Amino acids: CASTKDSKTQYF. The genes are TRBV6-5 and TRBJ2-5; possibly TRBD1 for D (6 bases). Germline V gene sequence: CDR1 MNHEY, CDR2 SVGAGI. V was pared by 7 bases and J by 6 bases, with 12 bases between. The CDR3 loop spans 12 amino acids.

This clonotype turned up a few times. This chain uses TRBV7-2 with TRBJ1-2; D possibly corresponds to TRBD1 (6 bases). V lost 5 bases, J lost 4 bases, and 14 bases lay in between. Germline CDR1 is SGHTA and CDR2 is FQGNSA. The CDR3 runs 14 residues. The CDR3 here is CASSPRTESYGYTF. Written as DNA, the CDR3 is TGTGCCAGCAGCCCCCGGACAGAATCCTATGGCTACACCTTC.

The genes are TRBV19 and TRBJ1-5; unclear D gene. CDR3 size: 12 residues. Germline CDR1 LNHDA, CDR2 SQIVND (reference sequence). V was clipped by 10 bases and J by 16 bases, with 23 bases between them. The DNA for the CDR3 is TGTGCCACCCTGACCTTTACCGGGATCTCACATTTT. This sequence encodes CATLTFTGISHF.

The V gene is TRBV27, the J gene TRBJ1-3, with D hard to call. CDR3 length: 17 amino acids. Deletions cut 0 bases from V and 3 bases from J, with 15 bases between. The germline CDR1 and CDR2 sequences are MNHEY and SMNVEV (reference sequence). The CDR3 sequence: CASSLSAVGGFGNTIYF. CDR3 bases: TGTGCCAGCAGTTTATCCGCCGTAGGAGGGTTTGGAAACACCATATATTTT.

In its sample, this clonotype was seen many times. The V gene is TRBV20-1, the J gene TRBJ2-7; 10 nucleotides match TRBD1. This CDR3 has 13 amino acids. CDR1 DFQATT and CDR2 SNEGSKA come from the germline V gene (reference sequence). Trimming at V came to 5 bases and at J to 3 bases, leaving 4 bases not matched to a gene. The CDR3 sequence: CSASRTGGYEQYF. The CDR3 bases are TGCAGTGCTTCCCGGACAGGGGGCTACGAGCAGTACTTC.

The chain joins TRBV7-9 to TRBJ2-3; 10 bases are shared with TRBD2. The CDR3 consists of 17 residues. CDR1 and CDR2 (germline): SEHNR, FQNEAQ (reference sequence). Trimming removed 5 bases from V and 2 bases from J; junction bases left unmatched: 10. The CDR3 is CASSPSSGGANTDTQYF. In DNA, the CDR3 is TGTGCCAGCAGCCCCTCTAGCGGGGGAGCGAACACAGATACGCAGTATTTT.